The source of this TCR beta chain is a study of control samples from healthy donors and cancer patients. Some clones are missing from TCRdb's copy, which holds only in-frame ones; the method was immunoSEQ multiplex PCR. Here the sample spans some 130,000 clones, around 96% being singletons. The V segment lost 2 bases and the J segment 8 bases; nucleotides outside the gene matches: 8. The germline gives CDR1 GTSNPN, CDR2 SVGIG (reference sequence). This CDR3 region has 13 residues. This sequence originates from a man aged 25 to 40 in good health. Specimen: blood. V gene TRBV30 combines with J gene TRBJ1-2; 7 nucleotides match TRBD1. The CDR3 here is CAWSLEGAVGYTF. In DNA, the CDR3 is TGTGCCTGGAGTCTAGAGGGGGCAGTCGGCTACACCTTC.